A selection of T cell receptor beta chains follows, all from one sample in a study of blood T cell repertoires in COVID-19. Measured with immunoSEQ multiplex PCR; TCRdb has only the in-frame clones, and not every one. Of over 150,000 clones listed, roughly 73% are singletons. The sample comprised peripheral blood. The receptors shown here come from a man aged 70 or older with acute or convalescent COVID-19. Both conserved end residues are part of each CDR3. D genes are given only for firm matches. For some rows the clone size is stated as once, few or many, or as a class when expanded; others skip it.

CDR3 protein	CDR3 DNA	V gene	J gene	clone size	D gene
CASSVEGTSVTGAWKFYGYTF	TGTGCCAGCAGCGTAGAGGGGACCTCCGTGACAGGGGCCTGGAAATTCTATGGCTACACCTTC	TRBV9	TRBJ1-2	-	TRBD1
CASSLEAGTQYGYTF	TGCGCCAGCAGCTTGGAAGCCGGGACTCAATATGGCTACACCTTC	TRBV5-1	TRBJ1-2	-	-
CSATTGFEQYF	TGCAGTGCCACGACAGGGTTCGAGCAGTACTTC	TRBV20-1	TRBJ2-7	-	TRBD1
CSAGTAEAFF	TGCAGTGCCGGGACAGCTGAAGCTTTCTTT	TRBV20-1	TRBJ1-1	-	TRBD1
CASSPGTGYGYEQYF	TGTGCCAGCAGCCCAGGGACAGGTTACGGGTACGAGCAGTACTTC	TRBV7-6	TRBJ2-7	once	TRBD1
CASSRGTRNTGELFF	TGTGCCAGCAGCCGCGGGACTCGTAACACCGGGGAGCTGTTTTTT	TRBV5-8	TRBJ2-2	-	-
CAINDRGPWETQYF	TGTGCCATCAATGACAGGGGGCCTTGGGAGACCCAGTACTTC	TRBV10-3	TRBJ2-5	-	TRBD1
CASSTRQGRYTF	TGTGCCAGCAGCACCCGACAGGGTCGCTACACCTTC	TRBV5-5	TRBJ1-2	-	TRBD1
CASSLLGRDTEAFF	TGCGCCAGCAGCTTATTAGGGAGGGACACTGAAGCTTTCTTT	TRBV5-1	TRBJ1-1	-	-
CASSLRGISYEQYF	TGTGCCAGCAGCTTAAGGGGGATCTCCTACGAGCAGTACTTC	TRBV5-4	TRBJ2-7	-	-
CASSPQGGATGELFF	TGTGCCAGCAGCCCCCAAGGGGGGGCCACCGGGGAGCTGTTTTTT	TRBV5-5	TRBJ2-2	-	-
CASSLKGVEQFF	TGTGCCAGCAGCTTAAAAGGAGTTGAGCAGTTCTTC	TRBV7-9	TRBJ2-1	-	-
CASRTRGEQYF	TGTGCCAGCAGGACACGTGGTGAGCAGTACTTC	TRBV28	TRBJ2-7	-	-
CASSHSRANQPQHF	TGTGCCAGCAGTCATTCGAGGGCAAATCAGCCCCAGCATTTT	TRBV6-5	TRBJ1-5	-	-
CASSLGTSGRTEQYF	TGTGCCAGCAGTCTAGGGACTAGCGGGAGGACCGAGCAGTACTTC	TRBV28	TRBJ2-7	-	TRBD2
CASSFKGTGGEQYF	TGCGCCAGCAGCTTTAAGGGGACAGGGGGCGAGCAGTACTTC	TRBV5-1	TRBJ2-7	-	TRBD1
CASSPWQGNTGELFF	TGTGCCAGCAGCCCTTGGCAGGGTAACACCGGGGAGCTGTTTTTT	TRBV14	TRBJ2-2	-	-
CASRRRDTASYEQYF	TGTGCCAGCCGAAGACGGGACACGGCGAGCTACGAGCAGTACTTC	TRBV2	TRBJ2-7	-	-
CASSSRSKGLAGGPATGELFF	TGCGCCAGCAGCTCCCGCTCAAAGGGACTAGCGGGAGGGCCTGCCACCGGGGAGCTGTTTTTT	TRBV4-1	TRBJ2-2	-	TRBD2
CASSLQGRRLF	TGTGCCAGCAGTCTACAAGGCAGGCGTCTCTTC	TRBV28	TRBJ2-1	-	-
CASSYGDSPKGYGYTF	TGTGCCAGCAGTTACGGAGACAGTCCCAAGGGTTATGGCTACACCTTC	TRBV6-2/TRBV6-3	TRBJ1-2	-	-
CASSLVLGLGRGDFNEQFF	TGTGCCAGCAGCTTAGTTCTGGGACTAGGTCGAGGGGATTTCAATGAGCAGTTCTTC	TRBV7-9	TRBJ2-1	-	TRBD2
CASSQDPLLENEQFF	TGTGCCAGCAGCCAAGATCCACTTTTGGAGAATGAGCAGTTCTTC	TRBV3-1/TRBV3-2	TRBJ2-1	-	-
CASSKEGIFNYGYTF	TGTGCCAGCAGCAAGGAGGGAATTTTTAACTATGGCTACACCTTC	TRBV21-1	TRBJ1-2	-	-
CASSISGSRTDTQYF	TGTGCCAGCAGCATTAGCGGGAGTCGGACAGATACGCAGTATTTT	TRBV9	TRBJ2-3	few	TRBD2
CASSARNTEAFF	TGTGCCAGCAGTGCTAGGAACACTGAAGCTTTCTTT	TRBV9	TRBJ1-1	-	-
CASSFAGLTSTDTQYF	TGTGCCAGCAGTTTCGCGGGCCTAACTAGCACAGATACGCAGTATTTT	TRBV28	TRBJ2-3	-	-
CASSSGGALAGELFF	TGTGCCAGTAGTAGCGGGGGGGCCCTCGCCGGGGAGCTGTTTTTT	TRBV19	TRBJ2-2	-	TRBD2
CASSQDLGFEQYF	TGCGCCAGCAGCCAAGATCTAGGCTTTGAGCAGTACTTC	TRBV4-1	TRBJ2-7	-	-
CASSEADRAGNTIYF	TGTGCCAGCAGTGAAGCGGACAGGGCTGGAAACACCATATATTTT	TRBV2	TRBJ1-3	-	TRBD1
CATTWQAGKAFF	TGTGCCACCACCTGGCAGGCAGGAAAAGCTTTCTTT	TRBV24-1	TRBJ1-1	-	-
CASSLNRGYEQFF	TGTGCCAGCAGTCTAAACAGGGGATATGAGCAGTTCTTC	TRBV11-3	TRBJ2-1	few	TRBD1
CASSKPFTIGGDPEAFF	TGTGCCAGCAGCAAACCCTTCACCATCGGGGGGGACCCTGAAGCTTTCTTT	TRBV21-1	TRBJ1-1	-	-
CASSPAPGASSYNEQFF	TGTGCCAGCTCACCAGCTCCAGGGGCTAGCTCCTACAATGAGCAGTTCTTC	TRBV18	TRBJ2-1	-	-
CSASRGNTGELFF	TGCAGTGCTAGTCGAGGGAACACCGGGGAGCTGTTTTTT	TRBV20-1	TRBJ2-2	-	-
CASSPRPGGRRDTGELFF	TGTGCCAGCTCACCCCGGCCAGGGGGCAGACGGGACACCGGGGAGCTGTTTTTT	TRBV18	TRBJ2-2	-	TRBD1
CASRISSDRGSYEQYF	TGCGCCAGCAGAATAAGCTCCGACAGGGGGTCCTACGAGCAGTACTTC	TRBV5-1	TRBJ2-7	few	TRBD1
CASSIGTGASNLVSYTF	TGTGCCAGTAGTATTGGGACAGGGGCCTCTAACCTAGTATCCTACACCTTC	TRBV19	TRBJ1-2	-	TRBD1
CASSTIRDNYYEQYF	TGTGCCAGCAGCACGATCCGGGACAACTACTACGAGCAGTACTTC	TRBV5-5	TRBJ2-7	-	-
CASSPQGGLEQFF	TGTGCCAGCAGTCCACAAGGAGGACTTGAGCAGTTCTTC	TRBV12-3/TRBV12-4	TRBJ2-1	-	-
CASSLDGGYQETQYF	TGCGCCAGCAGCTTGGATGGGGGCTACCAAGAGACCCAGTACTTC	TRBV5-1	TRBJ2-5	-	-
CASSKRTGKGETQYF	TGTGCCAGTTCCAAAAGAACAGGCAAGGGAGAGACCCAGTACTTC	TRBV28	TRBJ2-5	-	-
CASSVTGVDSPLHF	TGTGCCAGCAGCGTGACAGGGGTGGATTCACCCCTCCACTTT	TRBV9	TRBJ1-6	few	TRBD1
CASSNLGDNSYEQYF	TGTGCCAGCAGCAACCTAGGGGACAACTCCTACGAGCAGTACTTC	TRBV9	TRBJ2-7	-	-
CASSLGGNYGYTF	TGTGCCAGCAGTTTAGGCGGTAACTATGGCTACACCTTC	TRBV28	TRBJ1-2	-	-
CASSQVGGGSHEQYF	TGTGCCAGCAGCCAAGTCGGGGGGGGATCCCACGAGCAGTACTTC	TRBV3-1/TRBV3-2	TRBJ2-7	-	TRBD2
CASSARQGSNEQYF	TGTGCCAGCAGTGCCCGACAGGGTTCCAACGAGCAGTACTTC	TRBV27	TRBJ2-7	-	TRBD1
CASSPSDRGSEQYF	TGCGCCAGCAGCCCGTCGGATAGGGGCTCCGAGCAGTACTTC	TRBV4-3	TRBJ2-7	few	-
CASSISPSEPQHF	TGTGCCAGTAGTATATCCCCCTCTGAGCCCCAGCATTTT	TRBV19	TRBJ1-5	-	-
CASSALMGRLGDTQYF	TGTGCCAGCAGTGCCCTTATGGGGAGACTAGGGGATACGCAGTATTTT	TRBV27	TRBJ2-3	-	-
CASTPSSGNTIYF	TGCGCCAGCACGCCTAGCTCTGGAAACACCATATATTTT	TRBV10-2	TRBJ1-3	-	-
CASSPPSGLPYNEQFF	TGTGCCAGCTCACCACCGTCCGGGTTGCCCTACAATGAGCAGTTCTTC	TRBV18	TRBJ2-1	-	-
CASSLGRGLAGGVDTQYF	TGCGCCAGCAGCTTGGGACGAGGACTAGCGGGGGGAGTGGATACGCAGTATTTT	TRBV5-1	TRBJ2-3	once	TRBD2
CASLGVAGPGELFF	TGTGCCAGTCTGGGGGTAGCGGGACCCGGGGAGCTGTTTTTT	TRBV28	TRBJ2-2	-	TRBD2
CASSLVGTSISYEQYF	TGTGCCAGCAGCTTAGTTGGGACTAGCATTTCCTACGAGCAGTACTTC	TRBV7-8	TRBJ2-7	-	TRBD2
CASSLYGGQGGTEAFF	TGTGCCAGCAGCTTATACGGTGGTCAGGGAGGCACTGAAGCTTTCTTT	TRBV7-3	TRBJ1-1	-	-
CSVEMTGPEAFF	TGCAGCGTTGAGATGACAGGGCCTGAAGCTTTCTTT	TRBV29-1	TRBJ1-1	many	TRBD1